These 5 T cell receptor beta chains were all obtained from the same sample, sequenced in a study of blood T cell repertoires in COVID-19. Here immunoSEQ multiplex PCR was the method, and the copy in TCRdb shows in-frame clones only, minus some. Of more than 250,000 clones detected, roughly nine tenths appear once; the ten largest clones hold less than 20%. The sample consisted of PBMCs or T cells enriched from blood (not recorded which). The receptor source for this set is a woman younger than 45 who had recovered from COVID-19.

CDR3 residues: CASSLGQQNYGYTF. In nucleotides, the CDR3 is TGTGCCAGCAGCTTAGGACAGCAAAACTATGGCTACACCTTC. The gene calls are TRBV7-9 and TRBJ1-2; possibly TRBD1 for D (5 bases). CDR1 SEHNR and CDR2 FQNEAQ come from the germline V gene (reference sequence). The CDR3 is made up of 14 amino acids. V gave up 1 base and J gave up 2 bases, with 8 bases separating them.

The CDR3 region has the DNA TGTGCCAGCAGCCCAGGGACAGTTAGCAATCAGCCCCAGCATTTT. Translation: CASSPGTVSNQPQHF. The chain is built from TRBV28 and TRBJ1-5; the match to TRBD1 covers 7 bases. Trimming took 6 bases from V and 0 from J; bases not matched to a gene: 5. The CDR3 covers 15 residues. Germline V gene data show CDR1 as MDHEN and CDR2 as SYDVKM.

The V call is TRBV7-3, the J call TRBJ2-2; TRBD1 matches at 7 bases. CDR1 SGHTA and CDR2 FQGTGA come from the germline V gene. After removal of 3 bases from V and 4 bases from J, the junction contained 5 bases not matched to a gene. The CDR3 is 15 residues long. CDR3: CASSFQTGLTGELFF. Here the CDR3 DNA reads TGTGCCAGCAGCTTTCAGACAGGGCTCACCGGGGAGCTGTTTTTT.

The gene calls are TRBV7-9 and TRBJ1-2; 7 bases agree with TRBD1. Germline CDR1 is SEHNR and CDR2 is FQNEAQ (reference sequence). This CDR3 has 14 residues. The V segment lost 5 bases and the J segment 0 bases; nucleotides outside the gene matches: 3. The CDR3 loop is CASSPGGSNYGYTF. CDR3 in DNA: TGTGCCAGCAGCCCAGGGGGTTCTAACTATGGCTACACCTTC.

J is TRBJ2-3 and V is TRBV7-9, with 7 bases aligning to TRBD2. The germline V gene encodes CDR1 SEHNR and CDR2 FQNEAQ (reference sequence). V lost 5 bases and J lost 5; bases outside the gene matches: 7. CDR3 size: 14 residues. For the CDR3, the DNA is TGTGCCAGCAGCACCTCCGGGGAGGGAGATACGCAGTATTTT. Translated, it gives CASSTSGEGDTQYF.